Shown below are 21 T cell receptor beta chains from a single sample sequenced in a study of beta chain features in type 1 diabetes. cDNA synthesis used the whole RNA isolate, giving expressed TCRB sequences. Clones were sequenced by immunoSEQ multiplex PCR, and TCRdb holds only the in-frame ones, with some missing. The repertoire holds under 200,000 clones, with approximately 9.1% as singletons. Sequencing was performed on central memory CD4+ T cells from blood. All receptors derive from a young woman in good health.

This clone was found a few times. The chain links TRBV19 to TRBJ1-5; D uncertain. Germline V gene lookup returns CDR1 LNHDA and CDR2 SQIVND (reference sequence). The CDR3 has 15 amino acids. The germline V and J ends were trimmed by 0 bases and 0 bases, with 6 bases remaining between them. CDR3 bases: TGTGCCAGTAGTATAGAGCCAGATAGCAATCAGCCCCAGCATTTT. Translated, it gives CASSIEPDSNQPQHF.

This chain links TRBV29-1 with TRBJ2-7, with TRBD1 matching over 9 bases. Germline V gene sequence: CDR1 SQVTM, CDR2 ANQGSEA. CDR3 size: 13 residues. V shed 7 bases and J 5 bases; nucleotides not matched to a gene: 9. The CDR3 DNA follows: TGCAGCGCCTGGAGGGGACAGGGTAACGAGCAGTACTTC. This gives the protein CSAWRGQGNEQYF.

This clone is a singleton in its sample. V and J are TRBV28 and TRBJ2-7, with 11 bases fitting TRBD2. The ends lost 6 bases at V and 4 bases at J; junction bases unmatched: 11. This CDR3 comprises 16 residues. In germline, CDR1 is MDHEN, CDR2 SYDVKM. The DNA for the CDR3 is TGTGCCAGCAGCCATAATATAGCGGGAGGGCGTTACGAGCAGTACTTC. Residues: CASSHNIAGGRYEQYF.

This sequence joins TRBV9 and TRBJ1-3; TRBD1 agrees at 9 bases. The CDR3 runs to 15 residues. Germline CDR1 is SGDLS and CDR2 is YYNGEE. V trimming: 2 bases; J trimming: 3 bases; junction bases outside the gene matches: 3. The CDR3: CASSVQTGGGNTIYF. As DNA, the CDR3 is TGTGCCAGCAGCGTCCAGACAGGGGGTGGAAACACCATATATTTT.

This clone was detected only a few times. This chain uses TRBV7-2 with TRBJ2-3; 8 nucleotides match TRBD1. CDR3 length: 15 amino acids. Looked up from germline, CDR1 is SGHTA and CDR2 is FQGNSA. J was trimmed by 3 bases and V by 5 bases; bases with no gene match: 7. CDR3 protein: CASSQGAVSTDTQYF. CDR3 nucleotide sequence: TGTGCCAGCAGCCAGGGGGCTGTGAGTACAGATACGCAGTATTTT.

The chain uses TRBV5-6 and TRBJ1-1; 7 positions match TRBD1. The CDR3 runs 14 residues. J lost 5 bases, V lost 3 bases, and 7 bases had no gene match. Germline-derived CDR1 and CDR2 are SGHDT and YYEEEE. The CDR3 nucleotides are TGTGCCAGCAGCTCGACAGGGTCGGATACTGAAGCTTTCTTT. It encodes CASSSTGSDTEAFF.

CDR3 nucleotide sequence: TGTGCCTGGAGTGTACAGGGGGCTCACAATGAGCAGTTCTTC. Its translation is CAWSVQGAHNEQFF. The chain combines TRBV30 with TRBJ2-1, with TRBD1 identical over 9 bases. CDR3 size: 14 residues. The V gene's germline CDR1 is GTSNPN and CDR2 SVGIG (reference sequence). Losses at the gene ends were 0 bases for V and 5 bases for J; bases not matched to a gene: 2.

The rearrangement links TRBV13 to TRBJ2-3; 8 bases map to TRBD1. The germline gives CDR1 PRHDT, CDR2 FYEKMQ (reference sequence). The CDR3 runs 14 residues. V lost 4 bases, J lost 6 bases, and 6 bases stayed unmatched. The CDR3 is CASSWRTGSDTQYF. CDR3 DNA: TGTGCCAGCAGCTGGAGGACAGGGAGCGATACGCAGTATTTT.

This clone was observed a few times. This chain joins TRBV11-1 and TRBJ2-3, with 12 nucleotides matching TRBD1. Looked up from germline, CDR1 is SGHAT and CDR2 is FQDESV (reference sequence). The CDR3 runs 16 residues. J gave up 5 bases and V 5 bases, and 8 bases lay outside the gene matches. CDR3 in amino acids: CASSLVGTGGGDTQYF. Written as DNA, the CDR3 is TGTGCCAGCAGCCTCGTTGGGACAGGGGGCGGAGATACGCAGTATTTT.

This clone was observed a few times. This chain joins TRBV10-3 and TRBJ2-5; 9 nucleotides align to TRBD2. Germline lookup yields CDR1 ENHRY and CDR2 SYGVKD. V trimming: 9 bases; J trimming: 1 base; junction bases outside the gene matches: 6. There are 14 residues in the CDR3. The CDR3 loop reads CAMSSGTGQETQYF. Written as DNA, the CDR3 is TGTGCCATGTCTAGCGGGACGGGCCAAGAGACCCAGTACTTC.

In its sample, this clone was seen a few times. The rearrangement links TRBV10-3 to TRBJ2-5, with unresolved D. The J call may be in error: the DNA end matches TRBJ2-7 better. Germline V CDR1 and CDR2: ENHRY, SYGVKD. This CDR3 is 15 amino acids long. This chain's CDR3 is CAISDTRASSYEQYF. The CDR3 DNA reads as TGTGCCATCAGTGATACACGAGCGAGCTCCTACGAGCAGTACTTC.

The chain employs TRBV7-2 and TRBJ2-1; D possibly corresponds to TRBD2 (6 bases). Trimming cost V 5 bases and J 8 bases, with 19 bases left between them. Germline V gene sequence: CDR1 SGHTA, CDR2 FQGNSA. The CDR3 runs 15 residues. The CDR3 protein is CASSKWGERRDEQFF. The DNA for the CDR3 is TGTGCCAGCAGCAAGTGGGGGGAGAGGCGCGATGAGCAGTTCTTC.

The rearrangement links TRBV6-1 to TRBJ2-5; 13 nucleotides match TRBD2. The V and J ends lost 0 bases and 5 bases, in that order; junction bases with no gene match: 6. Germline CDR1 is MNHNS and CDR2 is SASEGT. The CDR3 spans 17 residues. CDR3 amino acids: CASSEALRLAGGETQYF. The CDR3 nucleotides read TGTGCCAGCAGTGAAGCGCTTCGACTAGCGGGAGGCGAGACCCAGTACTTC.

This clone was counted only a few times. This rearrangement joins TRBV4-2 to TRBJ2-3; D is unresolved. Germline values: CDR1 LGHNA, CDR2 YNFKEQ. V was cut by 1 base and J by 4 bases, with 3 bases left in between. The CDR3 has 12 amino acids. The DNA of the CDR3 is TGTGCCAGCAGCCAAGCGGCAGATACGCAGTATTTT. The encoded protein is CASSQAADTQYF.

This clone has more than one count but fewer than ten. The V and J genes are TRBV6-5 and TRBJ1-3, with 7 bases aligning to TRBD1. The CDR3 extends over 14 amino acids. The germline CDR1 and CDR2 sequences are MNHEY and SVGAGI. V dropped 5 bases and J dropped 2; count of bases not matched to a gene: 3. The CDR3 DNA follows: TGTGCCAGCAGTACGGGGACAGCTGGAAACACCATATATTTT. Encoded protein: CASSTGTAGNTIYF.

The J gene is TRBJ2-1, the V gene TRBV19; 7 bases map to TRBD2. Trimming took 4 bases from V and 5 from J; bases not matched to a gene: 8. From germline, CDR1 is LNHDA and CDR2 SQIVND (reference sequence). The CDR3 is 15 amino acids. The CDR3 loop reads CASSKREGRNNEQFF. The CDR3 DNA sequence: TGTGCCAGTAGTAAGAGGGAGGGCCGGAACAATGAGCAGTTCTTC.

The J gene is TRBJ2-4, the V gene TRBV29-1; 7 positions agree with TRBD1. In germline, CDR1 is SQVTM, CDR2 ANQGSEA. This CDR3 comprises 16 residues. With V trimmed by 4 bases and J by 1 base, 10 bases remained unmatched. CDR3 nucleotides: TGCAGCGTTGCCCCAGGGGGAGTAGGGGCCAAAAACATTCAGTACTTC. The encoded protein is CSVAPGGVGAKNIQYF.

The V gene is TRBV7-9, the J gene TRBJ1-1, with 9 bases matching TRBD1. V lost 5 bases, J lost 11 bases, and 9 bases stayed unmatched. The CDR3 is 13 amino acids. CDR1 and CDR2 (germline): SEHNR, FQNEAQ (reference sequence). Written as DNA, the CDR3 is TGTGCCAGCAGCATTCGAAGCGGGACAGGGGCTTTCTTT. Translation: CASSIRSGTGAFF.

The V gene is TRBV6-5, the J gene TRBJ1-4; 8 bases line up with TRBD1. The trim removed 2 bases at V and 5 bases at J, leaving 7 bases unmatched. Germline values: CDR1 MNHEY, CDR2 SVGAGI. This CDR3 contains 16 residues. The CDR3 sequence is CASSYNQDRANEKLFF. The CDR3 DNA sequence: TGTGCCAGCAGTTACAATCAGGACAGGGCCAATGAAAAACTGTTTTTT.

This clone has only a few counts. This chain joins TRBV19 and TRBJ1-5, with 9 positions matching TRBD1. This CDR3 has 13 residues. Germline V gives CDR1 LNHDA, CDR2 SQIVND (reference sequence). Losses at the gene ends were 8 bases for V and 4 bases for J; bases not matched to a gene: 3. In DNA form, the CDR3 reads TGTGCCAGTCGGGACAGGGATAATCAGCCCCAGCATTTT. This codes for CASRDRDNQPQHF.

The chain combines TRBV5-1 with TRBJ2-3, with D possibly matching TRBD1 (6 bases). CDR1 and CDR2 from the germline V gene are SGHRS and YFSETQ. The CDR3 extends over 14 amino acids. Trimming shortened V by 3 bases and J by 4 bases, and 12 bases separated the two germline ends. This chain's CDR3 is CASSSGSGADTQYF. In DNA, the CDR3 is TGCGCCAGCAGCTCGGGATCAGGGGCAGATACGCAGTATTTT. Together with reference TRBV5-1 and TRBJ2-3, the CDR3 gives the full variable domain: KAGVTQTPRYLIKTRGQQVTLSCSPISGHRSVSWYQQTPGQGLQFLFEYFSETQRNKGNFPGRFSGRQFSNSRSEMNVSTLELGDSALYLCASSSGSGADTQYFGPGTRLTVL.